These T cell receptor beta chains were read from a single sample in a study of CD8+ T cells in alopecia areata. Sequencing was performed with immunoSEQ multiplex PCR; in TCRdb, only in-frame clones are kept and a portion is missing. Of 120,000 or so clones in the sample, around 60% were seen once. Here the sequenced sample was CD4+ T cells sorted from blood, taken at week 4, from a patient treated with tofacitinib. The receptors come from a human donor with alopecia areata. Both conserved end residues are part of each CDR3. D genes are given only for firm matches. The size field is filled for only some rows; it gives once, few, many or a size class.

D gene | CDR3 length | J gene | V gene | clone size | CDR3 protein
TRBD1 | 18 | TRBJ2-5 | TRBV9 | . | CASSVVGQPKSFQETQYF
. | 12 | TRBJ2-3 | TRBV2 | . | CASSESPDTQYF
. | 15 | TRBJ2-7 | TRBV9 | . | CASSVGGRASYEQYF
TRBD1 | 15 | TRBJ2-7 | TRBV7-8 | . | CASSLGDRAKDEQYF
. | 18 | TRBJ2-3 | TRBV15 | few | CATSRDLRLGESTDTQYF
. | 16 | TRBJ2-7 | TRBV13 | few | CASSPPLQESSYEQYF
. | 16 | TRBJ2-1 | TRBV30 | . | CAWSVPTQAAVNEQFF
. | 13 | TRBJ1-2 | TRBV9 | once | CASSVGREYGYTF
. | 15 | TRBJ2-6 | TRBV30 | . | CAWSVGGAGANVLTF
TRBD1 | 15 | TRBJ2-6 | TRBV2 | . | CASTDRVSGANVLTF